The entry that follows covers one TCR beta chain sequence. The antigen remains unidentified. This record comes from a study of cytomegalovirus exposure and HLA in healthy donors. On the study more broadly: The early release's HLA-typed donors yielded approximately 85 million unique TCRs. Findings and limits, study-wide: Available immune exposure information was restricted to CMV serostatus only.

Germline assignment: CDR1 KGHSH and CDR2 LQKENI. The CDR3 is 16 amino acids. Trimming shortened V by 1 base and J by 6 bases, and 19 bases separated the two germline ends. PCR amplification relied on 60 Vbeta primers (plus 13 Jbeta primers). In the study's own analysis: In a later analysis, some 80 million unique TCR beta chains included roughly 11 million shared by two or more donors. TCRdb's table, derived via immunoSEQ multiplex PCR, lists solely in-frame clones and lacks some. V, J and clone size are taken as reported in that table, and D and trimming were inferred from the DNA itself. The sample records approximately 220,000 clones, about 74% being singletons.

Sequencing input: PBMCs. The sequence was collected from a man aged 40-55 years in good health and CMV-seronegative. The chain has TRBV18 and TRBJ2-7; maybe TRBD1 (7 bases). The CDR3 DNA is TGTGCCAGCTCACCACTTTTGGAGGGGGCTTTTTCCGAGCAGTACTTC. Protein sequence: CASSPLLEGAFSEQYF.